Sequencing of this TCR beta chain was carried out in a study of naive and memory T cell subsets (dated by TCRdb to about 2017). General notes on the study: The study applied an open-source, UMI-based TCR alpha and beta sequencing pipeline to sorted naive and memory peripheral blood T cell subsets. Complete agreement was observed between the functional CMV T cell responses and the IgG serology results. RNA was DNase-treated and reverse transcribed with TCR constant-region primers, mostly using SuperScript III. Here is what the overall study found, with its caveats: The repertoire findings for the naive and memory subsets could not be validated against a ground truth, as none was available. After error correction, over 90% of naive TCR sequences appeared only once, giving much steeper abundance distributions than memory subsets. Single alpha or beta chain sequences, rather than paired alpha/beta receptors, were used to define clonotypes. In both CD4 and CD8 cells, a rise in Gini index and a fall in Shannon and inverse Simpson diversity were observed from naive through CM, EM and EMRA. A power law was followed by TCR abundance, with an exponent that differed between naive and memory subsets but was consistent across the three individuals. RNA-based TCR counts may be affected by expression changes linked to T cell activation and differentiation. Naive repertoires, especially CD8, contained a few larger clonotypes, possibly memory cells re-expressing CD45RA.

With regard to this clonotype: Its target antigen remains unknown. No quality values exist for individual bases; no much larger clone is one base distant.

V has 8 bases trimmed and J has 8 bases trimmed; junction bases matching no gene number 5. The cysteine opens and the phenylalanine closes a CDR3 of 10 amino acids. Here the CDR3 DNA is all that survives: 30 bases in frame from base 1. For CDR1 and CDR2, the germline V gene lists SQVTM and ANQGSEA. The library was built by means of UMI-ligation and nested PCR. To cover both TRBC1 and TRBC2, the beta constant-region primer consisted of an equimolar mix of two oligonucleotides. Four rounds of PCR were used to amplify ligated cDNA, with nested alpha and beta constant-region primers being used together with the SP2 primer. A single-stranded oligonucleotide carrying the SP2 primer and a 12-nucleotide UMI was ligated to the 3' end of the cDNA by T4 RNA ligase 1. The ligation reaction was incubated at 16°C for about 20-24 hours. PCR2 was usually performed as a SYBR Green qPCR and halted at a preset threshold so that over-amplification would not occur. Agencourt AMPure XP magnetic beads were used for all purifications after the first. Libraries were quantified by Qubit and checked on a TapeStation, with a main peak expected near 650 bp. Sequencing of the pooled libraries was done on an Illumina MiSeq using v2 2x251 paired-end kits, which typically yielded about 1-2 million reads per sample. Each sample's library went into the pool at approximately 4.2 nM, and about 4.5-8% PhiX was added to help with cluster recognition. Processing in the source paper ran as follows. FASTQ reads processed by Demultiplexor were assigned V and J genes by Decombinator through tag matching that tolerated a single base-pair mismatch. Collapsinator used UMIs to correct both sequencing errors and frequency errors arising from PCR heterogeneity. TCRs were translated and CDR3s were extracted from the conserved cysteine to the FGXG phenylalanine by CDR3Translator, with non-productive sequences being flagged. Gini, Shannon entropy and inverse Simpson indices were calculated on repertoires that had been subsampled to equal numbers of UMI-defined TCRs. Power-law fits to clonotype abundance distributions were performed by maximum likelihood within the linear range. Similar UMI counts, unique TCR numbers and clonal distributions were obtained with the pipeline and with MIGEC on one naive CD8 sample. In one analysis, naive TCRs that were also found in any memory subset of the same donor were excluded from the naive repertoire. Repertoires were searched for 7,322 CMV-associated CDR3 sequences compiled from VDJdb and a published dataset. TCRdb trimmed the raw reads at Q25, called clones with MiXCR and kept productive beta chains. Duplicate CDR3 protein sequences are folded into a single record with the most common DNA and genes. TCRdb, not the authors, supplied the V and J calls. The sample table holds roughly 100,000 distinct CDR3 sequences, of which roughly 15% were seen once. Together, the top ten hold approximately 2.6% of the sample.

Separate amplification of TCR alpha and beta chain libraries was performed from the second PCR step onward. Donor CMV status was determined by IFNgamma production from CD4+ T cells after overnight stimulation of fresh PBMCs with CMV viral lysate. CD4 T cells were positively selected with Miltenyi beads, followed by positive selection of CD8 T cells from the CD4-negative fraction. Cells stained for CD3, CD4, CD8, CD45RA, CD27 and a live/dead dye were sorted on a BD Aria II into four subsets by CD45RA and CD27. Blood came from a few healthy volunteers, each fractionated into CD4 and CD8 T cells and then into four differentiation subsets. Roughly 110 ml of peripheral blood was collected from each donor, and PBMC were isolated by Ficoll-Paque PLUS density-gradient centrifugation. After sorting, cells were lysed in RLT buffer, RNA was extracted using a Qiagen RNeasy kit, and the extracted RNA was stored at -80 degrees C.

Sequencing was performed on naive CD8+ T cells from blood. Explained via the paper, the cell subset or site label denotes: naive T cells, CD45RA high CD27+. The sequence was collected from a human donor in good health. This receptor chain uses TRBV29-1 and TRBJ1-1; 7 junctional bases match TRBD1. The DNA reads as follows: TGCAGCACAGGGGACTCGGAAGCTTTCTTT. This encodes CSTGDSEAFF.